The text below deals with one T cell receptor (beta chain). The antigen is undetermined. The data were obtained in a study of PD-1 blockade in classical Hodgkin lymphoma. This table comes from immunoSEQ multiplex PCR, and its TCRdb copy is limited to in-frame clones, with some not included. The data show over 3,500 clones, around 69% seen once. Findings and caveats of the study: For complete responders, baseline diversity was comparable to that of newly diagnosed patients. Nivolumab starters within 1 year of ASCT were excluded. The origin of the repertoire differences remains undefined, with disease activity or prior therapy as possible causes.

V was clipped by 5 bases and J by 5 bases; unmatched bases: 11. The germline V gene has CDR1 MDHEN and CDR2 SYDVKM. This CDR3 is 15 amino acids long. No patient escaped relapse after autologous stem cell transplantation, and brentuximab vedotin exposure varied. Complete response, partial response or progressive disease made up the best responses. The chain employs TRBV28 and TRBJ2-5, with TRBD2 identical over 7 bases. Sequencing was performed on peripheral blood mononuclear cells (PBMCs), taken before the second cycle of nivolumab. This sequence originates from a human donor with classical Hodgkin lymphoma. The CDR3 reads CASSPWWEGEETQYF. The CDR3 bases are TGTGCCAGCAGTCCTTGGTGGGAGGGCGAGGAGACCCAGTACTTC.